These T cell receptor beta chains were read from a single sample in a study of technical replicates of blood from a few donors. TCRdb's table, derived via immunoSEQ multiplex PCR, lists solely in-frame clones and lacks some. The table shows more than 80,000 clones, with almost 96% occurring only once. Sequenced input: T cells isolated from PBMCs. The receptors were gathered from a human donor in good health. The conserved cysteine and the conserved F or W are not part of the CDR3 here. Fields, in order: V gene, CDR3 protein.

>TRBV27
ASSIMNTGELF
>TRBV6-1
ASSDWQGAETQY
>TRBV10-3
AITRTRGPGNTIY
>TRBV15
ATSREGHGRGGFHEQY
>TRBV6-4
ASSEWQGSEKLF
>TRBV6-5
ASSWTVNTEAF
>TRBV7-9
ASSPPPTGGETQY
>TRBV7-9
ASSLGGSSYNSPLH
>TRBV28
ASSPGANPSFYEQY
>TRBV19
ASSSATVPTNTGELF
>TRBV2
ASRGGANGYT
>TRBV6-1
ASSWTGYNSPLH
>TRBV5-1
ASSGTSFSYNEQF
>TRBV27
ASSLEGRQPQH
>TRBV9
ASSRTAAVNEKLF
>TRBV14
ASSQDRGNTGELF
>TRBV10-1
ASSAGQGYEQY
>TRBV6-1
ASHRSGQVSYEQY
>TRBV2
ASSDDRGGSYGYT
>TRBV4-1
ASSQPGVSGAGEQY
>TRBV19
ASSWDNYEQY
>TRBV7-8
ASSLWASGGQTDTQY
>TRBV10-3
AISESVGLEYNEQF
>TRBV27
ASSLEYADTQY
>TRBV2
ASSADRGYGYT
>TRBV5-4
ASSLTTGQLQETQY
>TRBV27
ASKPPYSGSSYEQY
>TRBV27
ASSSEWGDEQY
>TRBV27
ASSRQTGWGNTGELF
>TRBV7-3
ASSQNRAGGTSGYT
>TRBV10-3
AISQGFHEQY
>TRBV28
ASSPQVTQPQH
>TRBV7-9
ASSYNNYGYT
>TRBV2
ASSEVSSRNSPLH
>TRBV30
ACSAGVMHEQY
>TRBV9
ASSVGSGGYNEQF
>TRBV27
ASSVSGDYEQY
>TRBV4-1
ASSQGQESEQY
>TRBV4-1
ASSRSLLAGGIDTQY
>TRBV10-3
AISEQGTAAYEQY